This T cell receptor beta chain derives from a study of cytomegalovirus exposure and HLA in healthy donors. Study-wide findings and caveats: Altogether, some 170 TCR beta chains were recorded as cytomegalovirus-associated. A missense DCLRE1C variant was associated with V- and J-gene trimming of TCR beta chains in a later analysis, and an independent cohort replicated the association.

In the PCR, 60 Vbeta and 13 Jbeta primers were used. Here immunoSEQ multiplex PCR was the method, and the copy in TCRdb shows in-frame clones only, minus some. This sample has approximately 130,000 clones; about two thirds occur once, and the top ten carry 4.2%. Each donor was nominally healthy when sampled (though unrecorded immune exposures were likely). Concerning this clone: Its specificity is not known.

V shed 6 bases and J shed 8 bases, with 16 bases lying between them. The CDR3 extends over 13 amino acids. Germline lookup yields CDR1 MNHNS and CDR2 SASEGT. Material: PBMCs. This chain connects TRBV6-1 to TRBJ1-1; D unresolved. This receptor was taken from a man between 45 and 60 years old in good health and CMV-seropositive. The CDR3 DNA reads TGTGCCAGCAGCCCAAACGCAGGTTACGAAGCTTTCTTT. Translation: CASSPNAGYEAFF.